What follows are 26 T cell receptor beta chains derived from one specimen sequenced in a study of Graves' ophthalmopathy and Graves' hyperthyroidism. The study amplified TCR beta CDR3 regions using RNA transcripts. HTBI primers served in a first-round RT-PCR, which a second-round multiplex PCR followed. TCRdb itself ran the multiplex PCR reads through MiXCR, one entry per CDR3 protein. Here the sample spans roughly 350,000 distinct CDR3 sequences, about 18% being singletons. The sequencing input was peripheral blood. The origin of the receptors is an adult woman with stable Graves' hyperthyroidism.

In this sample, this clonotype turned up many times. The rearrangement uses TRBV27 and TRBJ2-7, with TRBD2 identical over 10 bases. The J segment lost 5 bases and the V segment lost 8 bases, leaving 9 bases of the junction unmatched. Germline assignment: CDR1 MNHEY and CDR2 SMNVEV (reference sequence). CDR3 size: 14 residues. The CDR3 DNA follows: TGTGCCAGCCGAAGGACTAGCGGTGGGAACGAGCAGTACTTC. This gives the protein CASRRTSGGNEQYF.

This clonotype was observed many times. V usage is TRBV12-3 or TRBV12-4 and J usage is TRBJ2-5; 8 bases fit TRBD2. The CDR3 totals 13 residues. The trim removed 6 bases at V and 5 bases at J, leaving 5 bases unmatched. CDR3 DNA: TGTGCCAGCAGGCCAGGGACTAGGGAGACCCAGTACTTC. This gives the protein CASRPGTRETQYF.

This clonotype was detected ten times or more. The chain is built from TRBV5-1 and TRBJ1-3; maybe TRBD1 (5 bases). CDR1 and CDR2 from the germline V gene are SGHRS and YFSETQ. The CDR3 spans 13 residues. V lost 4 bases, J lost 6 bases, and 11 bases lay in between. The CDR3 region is CASSPAGLNTIYF. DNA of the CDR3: TGCGCCAGCAGCCCGGCAGGGTTAAACACCATATATTTT.

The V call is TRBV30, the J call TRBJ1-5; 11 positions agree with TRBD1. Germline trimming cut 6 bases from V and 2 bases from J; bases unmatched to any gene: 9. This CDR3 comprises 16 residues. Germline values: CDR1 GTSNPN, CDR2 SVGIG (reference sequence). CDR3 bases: TGTGCCTGCGGGACAGGGGGAAATTCTGGCAATCAGCCCCAGCATTTT. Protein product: CACGTGGNSGNQPQHF.

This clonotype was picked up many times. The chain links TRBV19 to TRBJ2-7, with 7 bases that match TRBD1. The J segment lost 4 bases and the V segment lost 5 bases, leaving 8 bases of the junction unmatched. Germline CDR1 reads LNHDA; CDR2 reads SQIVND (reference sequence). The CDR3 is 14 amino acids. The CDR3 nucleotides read TGTGCCAGTAGTCCGGACAGGACCGCGTACGAGCAGTACTTC. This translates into CASSPDRTAYEQYF.

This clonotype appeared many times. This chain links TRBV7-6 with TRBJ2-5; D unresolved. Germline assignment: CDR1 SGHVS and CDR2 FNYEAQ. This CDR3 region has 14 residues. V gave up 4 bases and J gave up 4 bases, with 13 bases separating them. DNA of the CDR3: TGTGCCAGCAGCTCTGTTATGGGCACAGAGACCCAGTACTTC. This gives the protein CASSSVMGTETQYF.

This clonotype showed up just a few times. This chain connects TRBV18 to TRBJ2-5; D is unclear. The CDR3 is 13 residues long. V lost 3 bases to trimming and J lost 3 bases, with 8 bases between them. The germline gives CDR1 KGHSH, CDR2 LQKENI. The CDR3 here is CASSPFKEETQYF. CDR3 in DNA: TGTGCCAGCTCACCTTTTAAGGAAGAGACCCAGTACTTC. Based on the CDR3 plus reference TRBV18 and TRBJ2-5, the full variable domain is NAGVMQNPRHLVRRRGQEARLRCSPMKGHSHVYWYRQLPEEGLKFMVYLQKENIIDESGMPKERFSAEFPKEGPSILRIQQVVRGDSAAYFCASSPFKEETQYFGPGTRLLVL.

This chain's CDR3 is CASSQYPGGWGTEAFF. CDR3 DNA sequence: TGCGCCAGCAGCCAGTACCCAGGGGGATGGGGCACTGAAGCTTTCTTT. The gene calls are TRBV4-1 and TRBJ1-1; 7 bases fit TRBD1. This CDR3 has 16 amino acids. Germline loops: CDR1 MGHRA, CDR2 YSYEKL. The V segment lost 3 bases and the J segment 4 bases; nucleotides outside the gene matches: 11.

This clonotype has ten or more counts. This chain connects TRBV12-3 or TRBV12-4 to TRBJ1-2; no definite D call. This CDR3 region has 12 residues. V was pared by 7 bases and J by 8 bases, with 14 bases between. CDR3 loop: CASTESGEGYTF. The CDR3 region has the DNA TGTGCCAGCACCGAGTCTGGGGAAGGCTACACCTTC.

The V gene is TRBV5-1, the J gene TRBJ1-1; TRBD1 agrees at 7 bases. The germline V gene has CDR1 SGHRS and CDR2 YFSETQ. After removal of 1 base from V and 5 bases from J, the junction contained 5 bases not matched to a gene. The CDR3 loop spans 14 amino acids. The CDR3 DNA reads TGCGCCAGCAGCTTGTCCCCGACAGGGACTGAAGCTTTCTTT. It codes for CASSLSPTGTEAFF.

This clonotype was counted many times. This CDR3 is CASSVAGTASYEQYF. DNA for the CDR3: TGTGCCAGCAGCGTTGCCGGGACAGCCTCCTACGAGCAGTACTTC. The gene calls are TRBV9 and TRBJ2-7, with 7 bases that match TRBD1. Germline loops: CDR1 SGDLS, CDR2 YYNGEE. The J segment lost 0 bases and the V segment lost 2 bases, leaving 5 bases of the junction unmatched. CDR3 length: 15 amino acids. The full variable domain, rest sourced from reference TRBV9 and TRBJ2-7, is DSGVTQTPKHLITATGQRVTLRCSPRSGDLSVYWYQQSLDQGLQFLIQYYNGEERAKGNILERFSAQQFPDLHSELNLSSLELGDSALYFCASSVAGTASYEQYFGPGTRLTVT.

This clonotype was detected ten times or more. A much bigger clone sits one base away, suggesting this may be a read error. The CDR3 sequence: CASSFFTGVRETRYF. In nucleotides, the CDR3 is TGTGCCAGCAGTTTCTTCACAGGGGTAAGAGAGACCCGGTACTTC. V and J are TRBV12-3 or TRBV12-4 and TRBJ2-5; TRBD1 agrees at 7 bases. The CDR3 covers 15 residues.

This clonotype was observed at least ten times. The CDR3 here is CASSDLAGETQYF. CDR3 nucleotides: TGTGCCAGCAGCGACCTAGCGGGAGAGACCCAGTACTTC. The V gene is TRBV13, the J gene TRBJ2-5; TRBD2 agrees at 8 bases. CDR3 length: 13 amino acids. With V trimmed by 5 bases and J by 4 bases, 3 bases remained unmatched. Germline assignment: CDR1 PRHDT and CDR2 FYEKMQ (reference sequence).

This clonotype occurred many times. The CDR3 DNA reads as TGTGCCAGCAGCTTAATGCTAGCCGGGGAGCTGTTTTTT. Protein: CASSLMLAGELFF. The chain combines TRBV7-6 with TRBJ2-2, with D unclear. Germline loops: CDR1 SGHVS, CDR2 FNYEAQ. V lost 2 bases to trimming and J lost 6 bases, with 7 bases between them. The CDR3 consists of 13 residues.

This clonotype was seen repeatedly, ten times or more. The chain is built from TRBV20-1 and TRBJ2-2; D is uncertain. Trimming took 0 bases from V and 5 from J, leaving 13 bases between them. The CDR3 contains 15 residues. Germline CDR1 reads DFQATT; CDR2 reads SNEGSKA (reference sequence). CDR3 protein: CSARDYSARTGELFF. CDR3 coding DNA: TGCAGTGCTAGAGATTACAGCGCGAGAACCGGGGAGCTGTTTTTT.

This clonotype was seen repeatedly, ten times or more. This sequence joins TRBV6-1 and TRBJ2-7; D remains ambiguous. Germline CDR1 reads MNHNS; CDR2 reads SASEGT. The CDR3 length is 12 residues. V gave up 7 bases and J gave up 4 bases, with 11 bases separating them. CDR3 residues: CASTGRAYEQYF. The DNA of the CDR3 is TGTGCCAGCACAGGTAGAGCGTACGAGCAGTACTTC.

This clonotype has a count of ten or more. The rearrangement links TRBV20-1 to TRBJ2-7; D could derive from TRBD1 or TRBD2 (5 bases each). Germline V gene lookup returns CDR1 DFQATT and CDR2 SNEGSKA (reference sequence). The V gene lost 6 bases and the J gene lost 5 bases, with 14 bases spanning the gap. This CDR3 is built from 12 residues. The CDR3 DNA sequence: TGCAGTGCAAGGGACCAAACCGACGAGCAGTACTTC. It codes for CSARDQTDEQYF.

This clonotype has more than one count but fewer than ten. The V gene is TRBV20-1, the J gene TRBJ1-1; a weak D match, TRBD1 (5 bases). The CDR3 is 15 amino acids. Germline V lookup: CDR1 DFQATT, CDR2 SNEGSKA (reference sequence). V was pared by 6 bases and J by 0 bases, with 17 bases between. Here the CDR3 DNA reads TGCAGTGCGGGGGGAATAGACGGGATGAACACTGAAGCTTTCTTT. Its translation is CSAGGIDGMNTEAFF.

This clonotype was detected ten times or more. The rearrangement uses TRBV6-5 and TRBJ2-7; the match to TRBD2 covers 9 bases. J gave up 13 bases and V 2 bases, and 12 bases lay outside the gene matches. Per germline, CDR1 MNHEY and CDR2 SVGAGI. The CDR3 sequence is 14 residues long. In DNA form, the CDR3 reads TGTGCCAGCAGTTACCGAATACTAGCGGGCGCCCTTTACTTC. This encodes CASSYRILAGALYF.

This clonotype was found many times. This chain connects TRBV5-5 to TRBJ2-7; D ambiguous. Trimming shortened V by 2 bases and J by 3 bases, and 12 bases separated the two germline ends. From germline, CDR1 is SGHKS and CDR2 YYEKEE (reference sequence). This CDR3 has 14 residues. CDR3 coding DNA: TGTGCCAGCAGCTTTACACGAGAGATCTACGAGCAGTACTTC. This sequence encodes CASSFTREIYEQYF.

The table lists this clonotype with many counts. The CDR3 sequence: CSAGVPDRLGGEAFF. In DNA form, the CDR3 reads TGCAGCGCTGGGGTGCCAGACCGGTTAGGGGGTGAAGCTTTCTTT. The chain carries TRBV29-1 and TRBJ1-1; TRBD1 might be the D (6 bases). This CDR3 has 15 amino acids. Germline values: CDR1 SQVTM, CDR2 ANQGSEA. Trimming cost V 7 bases and J 7 bases, with 25 bases left between them.

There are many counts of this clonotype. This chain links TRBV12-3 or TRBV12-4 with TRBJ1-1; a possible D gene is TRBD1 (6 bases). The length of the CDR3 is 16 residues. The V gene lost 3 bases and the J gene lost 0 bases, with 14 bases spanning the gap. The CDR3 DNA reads TGTGCCAGCAGTTTTACAGGGCGTTTGATGAACACTGAAGCTTTCTTT. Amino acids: CASSFTGRLMNTEAFF.

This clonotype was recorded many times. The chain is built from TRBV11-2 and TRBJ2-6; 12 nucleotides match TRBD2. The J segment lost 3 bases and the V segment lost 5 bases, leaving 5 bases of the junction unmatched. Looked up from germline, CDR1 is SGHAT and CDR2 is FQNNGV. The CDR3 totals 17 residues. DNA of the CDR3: TGTGCCAGCAGCCGCGGACTAGCGGGACGTGGGGCCAACGTCCTGACTTTC. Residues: CASSRGLAGRGANVLTF.

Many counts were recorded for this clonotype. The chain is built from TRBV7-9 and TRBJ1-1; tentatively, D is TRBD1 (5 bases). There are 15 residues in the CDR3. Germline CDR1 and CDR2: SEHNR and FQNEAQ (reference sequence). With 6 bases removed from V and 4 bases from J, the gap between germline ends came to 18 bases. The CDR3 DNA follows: TGTGCCAGCAGTTCGCCGGGGCCACCTCTCACTGAAGCTTTCTTT. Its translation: CASSSPGPPLTEAFF.

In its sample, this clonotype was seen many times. CDR3 region: CASSSISPGHSPLHF. CDR3 sequence (DNA): TGTGCCAGCAGCTCCATCTCTCCCGGGCATTCACCCCTCCACTTT. The rearrangement uses TRBV5-5 and TRBJ1-6; D not certain. V was cut by 3 bases and J by 8 bases, with 15 bases left in between. The CDR3 has 15 residues. The V gene's germline CDR1 is SGHKS and CDR2 YYEKEE (reference sequence).

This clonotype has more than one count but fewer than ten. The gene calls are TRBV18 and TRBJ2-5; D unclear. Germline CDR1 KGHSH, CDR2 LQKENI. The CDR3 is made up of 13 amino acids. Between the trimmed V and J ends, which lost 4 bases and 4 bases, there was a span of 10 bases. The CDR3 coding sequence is TGTGCCAGCTCACAGGCTCGAGGAGAGACCCAGTACTTC. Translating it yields CASSQARGETQYF.